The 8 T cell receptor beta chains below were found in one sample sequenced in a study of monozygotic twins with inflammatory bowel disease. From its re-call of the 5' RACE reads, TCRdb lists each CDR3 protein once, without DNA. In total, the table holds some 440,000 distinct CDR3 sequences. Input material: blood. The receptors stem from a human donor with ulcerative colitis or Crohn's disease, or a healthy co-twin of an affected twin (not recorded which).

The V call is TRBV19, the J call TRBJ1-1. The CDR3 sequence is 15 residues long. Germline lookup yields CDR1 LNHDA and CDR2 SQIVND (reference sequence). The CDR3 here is CASSWGRPPGEEAFF.

The CDR3 loop is CASSPAGVHEQYF. The gene calls are TRBV27 and TRBJ2-7; absent DNA, TCRdb's TRBD1 call cannot be checked. There are 13 residues in the CDR3. CDR1 and CDR2 (germline): MNHEY, SMNVEV (reference sequence).

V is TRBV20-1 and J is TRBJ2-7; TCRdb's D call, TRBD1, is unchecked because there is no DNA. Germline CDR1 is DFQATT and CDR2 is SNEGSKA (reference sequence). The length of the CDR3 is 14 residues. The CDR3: CSASSPGVGYEQYF.

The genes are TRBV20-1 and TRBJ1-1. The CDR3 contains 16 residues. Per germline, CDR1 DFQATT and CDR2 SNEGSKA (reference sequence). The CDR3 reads CSARARYKARNTEAFF.

This CDR3 reads CAISDYGPNQPQHF. J is TRBJ1-5 and V is TRBV10-3. CDR1 and CDR2 (germline): ENHRY, SYGVKD. CDR3 length equals 14 residues.

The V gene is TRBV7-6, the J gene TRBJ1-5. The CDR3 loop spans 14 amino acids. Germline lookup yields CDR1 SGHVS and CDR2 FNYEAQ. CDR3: CASSLEGSGQPQHF.

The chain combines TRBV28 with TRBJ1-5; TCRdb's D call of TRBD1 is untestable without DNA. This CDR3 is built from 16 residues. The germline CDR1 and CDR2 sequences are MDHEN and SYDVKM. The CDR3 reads CASSFSGHAWDQPQHF.

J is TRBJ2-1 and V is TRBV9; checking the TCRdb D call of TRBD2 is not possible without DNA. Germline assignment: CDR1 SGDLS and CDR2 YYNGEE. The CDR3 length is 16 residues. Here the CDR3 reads CASSVTRAGNYNEQFF. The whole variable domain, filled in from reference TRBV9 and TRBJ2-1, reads DSGVTQTPKHLITATGQRVTLRCSPRSGDLSVYWYQQSLDQGLQFLIQYYNGEERAKGNILERFSAQQFPDLHSELNLSSLELGDSALYFCASSVTRAGNYNEQFFGPGTRLTVL.